The 7 T cell receptor beta chains presented below share a single source sample, sequenced in a study of OX40 agonist ivuxolimab in advanced cancers. Sequenced by immunoSEQ multiplex PCR; TCRdb stores in-frame clones only, minus some. The sample records 95,000 to 100,000 clones, roughly four fifths being singletons. The input for sequencing was CD4+ or CD8+ T cells sorted from blood, taken in a trial of the OX40 agonist ivuxolimab. The receptors originated from an adult with an advanced solid tumor such as melanoma, head and neck, liver or kidney cancer.

This sequence joins TRBV19 and TRBJ2-5; D call uncertain. The CDR3 extends over 11 amino acids. Trimming took off 6 bases at V and 2 bases at J, with 4 bases between the two ends. Germline values: CDR1 LNHDA, CDR2 SQIVND (reference sequence). For the CDR3, the DNA is TGTGCCAGTAGACAGCAAGAGACCCAGTACTTC. It codes for CASRQQETQYF.

J is TRBJ2-1 and V is TRBV11-2; D is possibly TRBD1 or TRBD2 (5 bases each). The CDR3 spans 16 residues. V was shortened by 0 bases and J by 4 bases, with 13 bases between the two germline ends. The V gene's germline CDR1 is SGHAT and CDR2 FQNNGV. This CDR3 is CASSLEGTRTYNEQFF. The CDR3 DNA follows: TGTGCCAGCAGCTTAGAAGGGACGCGGACGTACAATGAGCAGTTCTTC.

This clone has only one observation. CDR3 nucleotide sequence: TGTGCCAGCAGCTTAGTGACTAGCGGGAAGACCTCCTACGAGCAGTACTTC. Protein sequence: CASSLVTSGKTSYEQYF. V and J are TRBV7-2 and TRBJ2-7, with 11 bases aligning to TRBD2. J gave up 0 bases and V 1 base, and 5 bases lay outside the gene matches. Germline CDR1 SGHTA, CDR2 FQGNSA. The CDR3 is 17 residues long. The variable domain in full, completed from reference TRBV7-2 and TRBJ2-7, reads GAGVSQSPSNKVTEKGKDVELRCDPISGHTALYWYRQSLGQGLEFLIYFQGNSAPDKSGLPSDRFSAERTGGSVSTLTIQRTQQEDSAVYLCASSLVTSGKTSYEQYFGPGTRLTVT.

J is TRBJ2-6 and V is TRBV30; the D is unclear. Germline CDR1 GTSNPN, CDR2 SVGIG (reference sequence). With 8 bases removed from V and 0 bases from J, the gap between germline ends came to 11 bases. CDR3 length: 14 amino acids. CDR3 in amino acids: CAGPPSSGANVLTF. DNA for the CDR3: TGTGCCGGGCCCCCGAGCTCTGGGGCCAACGTCCTGACTTTC. The full variable domain, rest sourced from reference TRBV30 and TRBJ2-6, is SQTIHQWPATLVQPVGSPLSLECTVEGTSNPNLYWYRQAAGRGLQLLFYSVGIGQISSEVPQNLSASRPQDRQFILSSKKLLLSDSGFYLCAGPPSSGANVLTFGAGSRLTVL.

This chain links TRBV7-2 with TRBJ2-1; D is unresolved. This CDR3 region has 11 residues. Trimming shortened V by 6 bases and J by 9 bases, and 9 bases separated the two germline ends. Per germline, CDR1 SGHTA and CDR2 FQGNSA. Here the CDR3 DNA reads TGTGCCAGCAGTTCCTCCGCTGAGCAGTTCTTC. This sequence encodes CASSSSAEQFF.

This rearrangement joins TRBV6-1 to TRBJ2-7; D uncertain. Deletions cut 2 bases from V and 2 bases from J, with 4 bases between. CDR1 MNHNS and CDR2 SASEGT come from the germline V gene. The CDR3 loop spans 12 amino acids. The CDR3 spells CASSEWAYEQYF. CDR3 coding DNA: TGTGCCAGCAGTGAATGGGCCTACGAGCAGTACTTC.

The V call is TRBV29-1, the J call TRBJ2-1, with D perhaps given as TRBD1 or TRBD2 (5 bases each). This CDR3 has 12 amino acids. Looked up from germline, CDR1 is SQVTM and CDR2 is ANQGSEA. As DNA, the CDR3 is TGCAGTGGCCAGAGGGACCGCCAGAAGCAGTTCTTC. Encoded protein: CSGQRDRQKQFF.